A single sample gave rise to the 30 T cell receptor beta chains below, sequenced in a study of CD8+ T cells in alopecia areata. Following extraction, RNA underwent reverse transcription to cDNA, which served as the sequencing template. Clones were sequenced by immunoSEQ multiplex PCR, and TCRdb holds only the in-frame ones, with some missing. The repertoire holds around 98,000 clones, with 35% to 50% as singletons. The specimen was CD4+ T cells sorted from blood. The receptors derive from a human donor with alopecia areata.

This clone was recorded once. CDR3 sequence reads: CASSLAGAGGQYF. CDR3 nucleotide sequence: TGCGCCAGCAGCTTGGCTGGGGCAGGTGGGCAGTACTTC. V usage is TRBV5-1 and J usage is TRBJ2-7, with D perhaps TRBD1 (5 bases). The germline gives CDR1 SGHRS, CDR2 YFSETQ. CDR3 length equals 13 residues. Trimming removed 0 bases from V and 9 bases from J, with 13 bases in between.

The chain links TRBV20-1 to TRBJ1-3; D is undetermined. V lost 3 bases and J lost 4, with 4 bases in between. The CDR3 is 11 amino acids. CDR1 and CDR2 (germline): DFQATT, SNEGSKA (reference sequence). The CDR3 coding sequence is TGCAGTGCTAGTGGGGGAAACACCATATATTTT. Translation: CSASGGNTIYF.

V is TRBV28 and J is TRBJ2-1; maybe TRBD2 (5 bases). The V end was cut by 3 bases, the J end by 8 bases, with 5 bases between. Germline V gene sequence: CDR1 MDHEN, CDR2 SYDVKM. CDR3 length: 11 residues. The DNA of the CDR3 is TGTGCCAGCAGTTTGGAGGATGAGCAGTTCTTC. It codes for CASSLEDEQFF.

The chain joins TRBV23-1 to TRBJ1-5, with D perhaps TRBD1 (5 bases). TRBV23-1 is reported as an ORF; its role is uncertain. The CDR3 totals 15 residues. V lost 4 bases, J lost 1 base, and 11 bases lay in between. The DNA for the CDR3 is TGCGCCAGCAGTCGTGCGGGGGTAAGCAATCAGCCCCAGCATTTT. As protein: CASSRAGVSNQPQHF.

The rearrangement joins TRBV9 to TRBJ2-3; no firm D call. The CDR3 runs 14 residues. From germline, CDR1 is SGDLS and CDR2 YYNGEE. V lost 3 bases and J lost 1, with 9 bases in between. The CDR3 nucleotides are TGTGCCAGCAGCGCCCAAGAACGCACAGATACGCAGTATTTT. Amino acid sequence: CASSAQERTDTQYF.

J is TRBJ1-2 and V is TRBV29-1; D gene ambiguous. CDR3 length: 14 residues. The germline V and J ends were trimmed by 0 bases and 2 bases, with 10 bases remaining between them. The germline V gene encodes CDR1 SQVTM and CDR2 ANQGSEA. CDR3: CSVEDAQLNYGYTF. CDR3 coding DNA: TGCAGCGTTGAAGATGCTCAGCTAAACTATGGCTACACCTTC.

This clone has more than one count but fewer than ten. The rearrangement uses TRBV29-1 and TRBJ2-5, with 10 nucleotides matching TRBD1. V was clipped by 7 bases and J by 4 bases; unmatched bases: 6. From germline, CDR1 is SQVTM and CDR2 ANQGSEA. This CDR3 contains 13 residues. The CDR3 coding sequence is TGCAGCGAGCGGACAGGGGGTGGAGAGACCCAGTACTTC. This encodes CSERTGGGETQYF.

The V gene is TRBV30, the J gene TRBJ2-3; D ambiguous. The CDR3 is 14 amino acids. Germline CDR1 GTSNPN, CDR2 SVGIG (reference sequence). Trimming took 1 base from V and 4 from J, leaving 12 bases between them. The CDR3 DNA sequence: TGTGCCTGGAGTGCCTTACGGATCGCAGATACGCAGTATTTT. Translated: CAWSALRIADTQYF.

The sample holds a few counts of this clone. The CDR3 spells CSVAKPLYNEQFF. Here the CDR3 DNA reads TGCAGCGTTGCAAAGCCACTCTACAATGAGCAGTTCTTC. V and J are TRBV29-1 and TRBJ2-1; D is unresolved. Germline CDR1 reads SQVTM; CDR2 reads ANQGSEA. This CDR3 spans 13 amino acids. Trimming took 4 bases from V and 3 from J, leaving 10 bases between them.

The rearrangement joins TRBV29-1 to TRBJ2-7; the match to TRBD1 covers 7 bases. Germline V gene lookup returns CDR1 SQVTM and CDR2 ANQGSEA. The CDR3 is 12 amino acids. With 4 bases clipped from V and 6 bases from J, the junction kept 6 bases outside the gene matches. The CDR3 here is CSVAETGFEQYF. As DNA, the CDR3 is TGCAGCGTTGCAGAGACAGGGTTCGAGCAGTACTTC.

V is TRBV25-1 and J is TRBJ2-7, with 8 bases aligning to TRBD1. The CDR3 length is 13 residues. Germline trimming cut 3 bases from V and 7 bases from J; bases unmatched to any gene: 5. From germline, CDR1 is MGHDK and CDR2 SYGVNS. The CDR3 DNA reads TGTGCCAGCAGTGAGCAGGGGGCGCGGGAGCAGTACTTC. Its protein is CASSEQGAREQYF.

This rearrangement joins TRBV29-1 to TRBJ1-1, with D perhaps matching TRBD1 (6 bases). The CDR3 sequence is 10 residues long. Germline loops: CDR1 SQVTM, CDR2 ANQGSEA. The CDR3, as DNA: TGCACAGCAGGGGACACTGAAGCTTTCTTT. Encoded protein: CTAGDTEAFF.

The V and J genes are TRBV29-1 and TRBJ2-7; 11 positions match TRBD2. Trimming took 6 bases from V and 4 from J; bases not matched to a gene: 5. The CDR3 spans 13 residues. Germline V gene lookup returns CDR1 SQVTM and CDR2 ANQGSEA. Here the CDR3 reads CSVAPSGGYEQYF. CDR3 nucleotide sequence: TGCAGCGTCGCGCCTAGCGGGGGGTACGAGCAGTACTTC.

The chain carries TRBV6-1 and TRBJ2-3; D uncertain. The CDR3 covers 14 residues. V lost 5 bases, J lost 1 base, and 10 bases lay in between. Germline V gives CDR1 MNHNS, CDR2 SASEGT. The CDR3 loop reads CASSLLLGTDTQYF. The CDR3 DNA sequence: TGTGCCAGCAGTTTGTTACTCGGCACAGATACGCAGTATTTT.

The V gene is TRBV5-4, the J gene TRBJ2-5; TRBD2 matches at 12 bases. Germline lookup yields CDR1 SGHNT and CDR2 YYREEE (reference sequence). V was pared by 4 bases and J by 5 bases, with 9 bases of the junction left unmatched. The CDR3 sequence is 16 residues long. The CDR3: CASSVGRLAGVETQYF. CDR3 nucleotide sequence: TGTGCCAGCAGCGTTGGGCGACTAGCGGGAGTGGAGACCCAGTACTTC.

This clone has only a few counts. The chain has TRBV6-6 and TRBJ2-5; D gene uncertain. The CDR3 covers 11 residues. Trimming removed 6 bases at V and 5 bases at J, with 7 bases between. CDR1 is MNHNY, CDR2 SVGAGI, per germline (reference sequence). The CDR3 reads CASSGRETQYF. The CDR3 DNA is TGTGCCAGCAGCGGCCGGGAGACCCAGTACTTC.

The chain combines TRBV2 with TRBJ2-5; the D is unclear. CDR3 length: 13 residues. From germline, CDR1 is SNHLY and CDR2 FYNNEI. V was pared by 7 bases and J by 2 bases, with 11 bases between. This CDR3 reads CASTDVEQETQYF. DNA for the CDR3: TGTGCCAGCACCGACGTGGAGCAAGAGACCCAGTACTTC.

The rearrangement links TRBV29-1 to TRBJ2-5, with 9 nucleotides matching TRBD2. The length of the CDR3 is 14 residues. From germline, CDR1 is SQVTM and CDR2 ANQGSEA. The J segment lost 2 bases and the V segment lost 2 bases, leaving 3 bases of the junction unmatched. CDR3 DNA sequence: TGCAGCGTTGAAATAGCGGGGGTACAAGAGACCCAGTACTTC. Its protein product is CSVEIAGVQETQYF.

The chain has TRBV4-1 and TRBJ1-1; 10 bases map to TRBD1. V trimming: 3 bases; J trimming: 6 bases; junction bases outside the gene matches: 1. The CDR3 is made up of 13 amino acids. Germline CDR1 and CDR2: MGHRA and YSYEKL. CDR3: CASSQGTGAEAFF. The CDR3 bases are TGCGCCAGCAGCCAGGGGACAGGGGCTGAAGCTTTCTTT.

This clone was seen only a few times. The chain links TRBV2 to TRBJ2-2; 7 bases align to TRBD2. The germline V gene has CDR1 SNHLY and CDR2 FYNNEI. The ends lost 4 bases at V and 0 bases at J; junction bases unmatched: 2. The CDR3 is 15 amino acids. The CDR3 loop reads CASSGSGTNTGELFF. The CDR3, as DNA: TGTGCCAGCAGTGGGAGCGGGACGAACACCGGGGAGCTGTTTTTT.

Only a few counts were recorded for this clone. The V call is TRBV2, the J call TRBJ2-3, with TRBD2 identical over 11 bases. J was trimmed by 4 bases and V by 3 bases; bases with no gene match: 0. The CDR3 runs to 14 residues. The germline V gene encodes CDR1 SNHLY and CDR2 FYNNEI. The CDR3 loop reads CASSEGLAADTQYF. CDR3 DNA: TGTGCCAGCAGTGAGGGACTAGCGGCAGATACGCAGTATTTT. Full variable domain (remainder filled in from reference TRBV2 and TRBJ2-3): EPEVTQTPSHQVTQMGQEVILRCVPISNHLYFYWYRQILGQKVEFLVSFYNNEISEKSEIFDDQFSVERPDGSNFTLKIRSTKLEDSAMYFCASSEGLAADTQYFGPGTRLTVL.

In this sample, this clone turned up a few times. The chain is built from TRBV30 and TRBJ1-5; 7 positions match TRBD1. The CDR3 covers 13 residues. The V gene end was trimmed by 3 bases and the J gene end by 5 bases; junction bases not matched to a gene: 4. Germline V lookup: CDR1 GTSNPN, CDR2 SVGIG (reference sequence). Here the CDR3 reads CAWSRDRDQPQHF. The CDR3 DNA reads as TGTGCCTGGAGCCGTGACAGGGATCAGCCCCAGCATTTT.

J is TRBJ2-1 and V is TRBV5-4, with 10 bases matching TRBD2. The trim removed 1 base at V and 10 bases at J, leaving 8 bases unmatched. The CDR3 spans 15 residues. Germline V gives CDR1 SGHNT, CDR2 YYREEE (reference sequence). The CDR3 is CASSLISGGSSEQFF. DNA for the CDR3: TGTGCCAGCAGCTTGATTAGCGGGGGGAGTTCCGAGCAGTTCTTC. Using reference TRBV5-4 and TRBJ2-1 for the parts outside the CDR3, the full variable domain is ETGVTQSPTHLIKTRGQQVTLRCSSQSGHNTVSWYQQALGQGPQFIFQYYREEENGRGNFPPRFSGLQFPNYSSELNVNALELDDSALYLCASSLISGGSSEQFFGPGTRLTVL.

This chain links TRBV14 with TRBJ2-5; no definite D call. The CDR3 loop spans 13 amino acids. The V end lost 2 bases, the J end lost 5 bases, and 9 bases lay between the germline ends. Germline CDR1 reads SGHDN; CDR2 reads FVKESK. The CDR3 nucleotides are TGTGCCAGCAGCCAACTGGGTGTGGAGACCCAGTACTTC. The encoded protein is CASSQLGVETQYF. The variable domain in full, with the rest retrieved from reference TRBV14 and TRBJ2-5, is EAGVTQFPSHSVIEKGQTVTLRCDPISGHDNLYWYRRVMGKEIKFLLHFVKESKQDESGMPNNRFLAERTGGTYSTLKVQPAELEDSGVYFCASSQLGVETQYFGPGTRLLVL.

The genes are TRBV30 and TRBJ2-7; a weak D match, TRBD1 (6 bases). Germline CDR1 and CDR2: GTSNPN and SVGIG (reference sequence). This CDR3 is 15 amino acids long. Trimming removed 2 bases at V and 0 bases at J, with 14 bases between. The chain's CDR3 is CAWSLPGQISYEQYF. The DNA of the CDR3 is TGTGCCTGGAGTCTCCCCGGACAGATCTCCTACGAGCAGTACTTC.

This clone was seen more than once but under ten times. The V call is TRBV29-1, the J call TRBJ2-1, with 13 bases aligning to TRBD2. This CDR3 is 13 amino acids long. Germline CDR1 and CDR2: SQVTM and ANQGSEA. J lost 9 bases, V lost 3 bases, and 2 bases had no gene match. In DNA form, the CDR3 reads TGCAGCGTTGATCGGACTAGCGGGAGTGAGCAGTTCTTC. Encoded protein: CSVDRTSGSEQFF.

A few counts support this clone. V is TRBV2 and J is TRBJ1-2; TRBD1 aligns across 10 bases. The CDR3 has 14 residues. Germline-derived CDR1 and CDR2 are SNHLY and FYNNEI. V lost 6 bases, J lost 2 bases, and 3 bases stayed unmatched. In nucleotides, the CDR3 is TGTGCCAGCAGAGGGGACAGGGGCAACTATGGCTACACCTTC. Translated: CASRGDRGNYGYTF.

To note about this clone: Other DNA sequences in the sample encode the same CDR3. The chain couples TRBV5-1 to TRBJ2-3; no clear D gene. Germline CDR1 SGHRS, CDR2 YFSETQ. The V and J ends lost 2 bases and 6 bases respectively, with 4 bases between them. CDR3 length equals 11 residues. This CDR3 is CASSFGDTQYF. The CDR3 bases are TGCGCCAGCAGCTTCGGTGATACGCAGTATTTT. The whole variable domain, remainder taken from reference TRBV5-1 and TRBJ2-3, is KAGVTQTPRYLIKTRGQQVTLSCSPISGHRSVSWYQQTPGQGLQFLFEYFSETQRNKGNFPGRFSGRQFSNSRSEMNVSTLELGDSALYLCASSFGDTQYFGPGTRLTVL.

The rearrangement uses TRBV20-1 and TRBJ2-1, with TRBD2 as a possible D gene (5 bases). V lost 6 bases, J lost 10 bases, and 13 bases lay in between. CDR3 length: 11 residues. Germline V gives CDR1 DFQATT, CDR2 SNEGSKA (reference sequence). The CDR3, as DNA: TGCAGTGCCCTGAGGACTGAGGAGCAGTTCTTC. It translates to CSALRTEEQFF.

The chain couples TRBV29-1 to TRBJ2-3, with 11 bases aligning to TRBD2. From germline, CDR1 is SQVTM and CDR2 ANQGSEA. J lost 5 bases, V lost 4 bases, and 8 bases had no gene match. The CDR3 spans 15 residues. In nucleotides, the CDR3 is TGCAGCGTTGGGGTTAGCGGGGGGGCCCAAGATACGCAGTATTTT. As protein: CSVGVSGGAQDTQYF.